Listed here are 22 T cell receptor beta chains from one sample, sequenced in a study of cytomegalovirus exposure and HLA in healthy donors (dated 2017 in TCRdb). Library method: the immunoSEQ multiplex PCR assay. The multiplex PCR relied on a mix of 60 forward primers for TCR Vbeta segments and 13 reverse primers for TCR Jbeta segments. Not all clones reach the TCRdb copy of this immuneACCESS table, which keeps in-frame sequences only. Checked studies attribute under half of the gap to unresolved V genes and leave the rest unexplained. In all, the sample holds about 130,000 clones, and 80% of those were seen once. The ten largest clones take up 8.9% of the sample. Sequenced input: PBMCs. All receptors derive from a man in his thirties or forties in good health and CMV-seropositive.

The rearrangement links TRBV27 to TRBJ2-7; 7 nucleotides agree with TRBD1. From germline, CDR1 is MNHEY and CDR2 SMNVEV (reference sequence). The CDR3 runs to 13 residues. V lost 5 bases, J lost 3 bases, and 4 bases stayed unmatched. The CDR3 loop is CASSPRTGYEQYF. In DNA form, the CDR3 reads TGTGCCAGCAGTCCACGGACAGGCTACGAGCAGTACTTC.

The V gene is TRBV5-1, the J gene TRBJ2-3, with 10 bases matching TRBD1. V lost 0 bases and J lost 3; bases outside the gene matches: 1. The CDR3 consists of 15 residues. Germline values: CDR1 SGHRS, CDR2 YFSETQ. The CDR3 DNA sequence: TGCGCCAGCAGCTTGGGGGGACAGGGGACAGATACGCAGTATTTT. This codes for CASSLGGQGTDTQYF.

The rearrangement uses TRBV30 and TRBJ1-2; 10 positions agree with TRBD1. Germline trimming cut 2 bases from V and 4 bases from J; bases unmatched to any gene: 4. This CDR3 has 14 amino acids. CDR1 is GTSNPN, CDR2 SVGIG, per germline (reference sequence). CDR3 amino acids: CAWSSTGGPYGYTF. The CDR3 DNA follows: TGTGCCTGGAGTTCGACAGGGGGCCCCTATGGCTACACCTTC.

This CDR3 reads CASSPRYRGTTNEKLFF. The CDR3 coding sequence is TGTGCCAGCAGCCCACGATACAGGGGAACCACAAATGAAAAACTGTTTTTT. The chain carries TRBV7-6 and TRBJ1-4, with 7 bases aligning to TRBD1. Germline CDR1 SGHVS, CDR2 FNYEAQ. This CDR3 is 17 amino acids long. With V trimmed by 5 bases and J by 5 bases, 14 bases remained unmatched.

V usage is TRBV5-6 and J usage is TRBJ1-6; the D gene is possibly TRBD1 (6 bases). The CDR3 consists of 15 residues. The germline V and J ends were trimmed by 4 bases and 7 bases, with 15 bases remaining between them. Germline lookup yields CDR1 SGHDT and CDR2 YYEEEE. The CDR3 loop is CASSPSDRRNSPLHF. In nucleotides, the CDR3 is TGTGCCAGCAGCCCGTCTGACAGGAGAAATTCACCCCTCCACTTT.

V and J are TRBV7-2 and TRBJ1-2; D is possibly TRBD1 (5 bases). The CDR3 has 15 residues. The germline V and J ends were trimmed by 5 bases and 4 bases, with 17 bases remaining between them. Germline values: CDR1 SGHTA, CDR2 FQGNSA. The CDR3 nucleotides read TGTGCCAGCAGCCCGAGGGGCGGGACCCTCTATGGCTACACCTTC. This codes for CASSPRGGTLYGYTF.

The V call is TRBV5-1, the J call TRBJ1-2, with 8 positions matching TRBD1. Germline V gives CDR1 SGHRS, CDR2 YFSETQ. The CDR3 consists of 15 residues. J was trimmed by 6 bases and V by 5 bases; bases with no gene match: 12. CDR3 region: CASSFSPDRVDGYTF. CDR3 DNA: TGCGCCAGCAGTTTCTCGCCGGACAGGGTGGATGGCTACACCTTC. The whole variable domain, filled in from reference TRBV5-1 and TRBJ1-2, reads KAGVTQTPRYLIKTRGQQVTLSCSPISGHRSVSWYQQTPGQGLQFLFEYFSETQRNKGNFPGRFSGRQFSNSRSEMNVSTLELGDSALYLCASSFSPDRVDGYTFGSGTRLTVV.

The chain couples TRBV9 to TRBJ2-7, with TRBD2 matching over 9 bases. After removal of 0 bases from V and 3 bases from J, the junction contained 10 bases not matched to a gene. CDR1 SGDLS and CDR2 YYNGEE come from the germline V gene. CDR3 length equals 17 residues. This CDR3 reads CASSVAPSSGGIYEQYF. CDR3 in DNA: TGTGCCAGCAGCGTAGCCCCTTCCAGCGGGGGGATCTACGAGCAGTACTTC.

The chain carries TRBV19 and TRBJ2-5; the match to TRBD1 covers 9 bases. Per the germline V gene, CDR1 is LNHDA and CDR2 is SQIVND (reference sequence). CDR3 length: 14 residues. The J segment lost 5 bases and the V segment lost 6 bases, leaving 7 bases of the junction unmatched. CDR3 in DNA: TGTGCCAGTAGGAAAACAGGGGGCCTGGAGACCCAGTACTTC. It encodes CASRKTGGLETQYF.

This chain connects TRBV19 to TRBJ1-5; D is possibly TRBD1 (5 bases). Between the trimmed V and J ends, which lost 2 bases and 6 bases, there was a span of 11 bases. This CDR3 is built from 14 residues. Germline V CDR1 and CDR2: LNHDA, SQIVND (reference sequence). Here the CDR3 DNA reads TGTGCCAGTAGTATAAGGCAGGGTGGTCAGCCCCAGCATTTT. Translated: CASSIRQGGQPQHF.

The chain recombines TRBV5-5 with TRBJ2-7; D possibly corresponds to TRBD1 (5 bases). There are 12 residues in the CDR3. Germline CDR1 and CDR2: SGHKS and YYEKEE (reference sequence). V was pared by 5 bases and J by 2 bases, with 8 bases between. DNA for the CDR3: TGTGCCAGCAGTAACAGGACCTACGAGCAGTACTTC. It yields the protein CASSNRTYEQYF.

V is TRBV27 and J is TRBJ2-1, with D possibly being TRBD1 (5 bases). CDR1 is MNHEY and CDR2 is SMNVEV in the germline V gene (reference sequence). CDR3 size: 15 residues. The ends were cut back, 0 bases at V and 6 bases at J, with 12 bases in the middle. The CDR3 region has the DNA TGTGCCAGCAGTTTATCAAGGGGCCTCGGCAATGAGCAGTTCTTC. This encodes CASSLSRGLGNEQFF.

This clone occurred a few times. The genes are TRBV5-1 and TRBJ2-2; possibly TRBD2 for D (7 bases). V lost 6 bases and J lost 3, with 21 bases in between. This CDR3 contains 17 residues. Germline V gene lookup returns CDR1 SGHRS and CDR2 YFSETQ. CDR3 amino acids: CASTTHPGGWDTGELFF. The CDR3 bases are TGCGCCAGCACGACCCATCCGGGGGGCTGGGACACCGGGGAGCTGTTTTTT. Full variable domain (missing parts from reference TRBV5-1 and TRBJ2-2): KAGVTQTPRYLIKTRGQQVTLSCSPISGHRSVSWYQQTPGQGLQFLFEYFSETQRNKGNFPGRFSGRQFSNSRSEMNVSTLELGDSALYLCASTTHPGGWDTGELFFGEGSRLTVL.

Here the CDR3 reads CASSMTVNTEAFF. The CDR3 coding sequence is TGTGCCAGTAGTATGACAGTGAACACTGAAGCTTTCTTT. V is TRBV19 and J is TRBJ1-1, with D perhaps matching TRBD1 (5 bases). V gave up 3 bases and J gave up 0 bases, with 5 bases separating them. Germline V gives CDR1 LNHDA, CDR2 SQIVND (reference sequence). The CDR3 sequence is 13 residues long.

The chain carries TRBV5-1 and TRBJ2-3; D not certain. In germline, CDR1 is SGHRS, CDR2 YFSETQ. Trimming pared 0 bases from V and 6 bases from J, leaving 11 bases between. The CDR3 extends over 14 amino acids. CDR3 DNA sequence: TGCGCCAGCAGCTTGGGAGACTTTTCCGATACGCAGTATTTT. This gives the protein CASSLGDFSDTQYF.

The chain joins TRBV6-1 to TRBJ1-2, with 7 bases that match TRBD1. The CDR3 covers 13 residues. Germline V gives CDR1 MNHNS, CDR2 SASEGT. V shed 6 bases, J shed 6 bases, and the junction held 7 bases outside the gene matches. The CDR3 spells CASRVDREHGYTF. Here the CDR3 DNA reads TGTGCCAGCAGAGTCGACAGGGAGCATGGCTACACCTTC.

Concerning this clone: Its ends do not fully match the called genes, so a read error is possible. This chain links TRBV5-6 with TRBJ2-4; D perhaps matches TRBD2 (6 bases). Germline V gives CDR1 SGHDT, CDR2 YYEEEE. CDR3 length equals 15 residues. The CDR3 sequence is CASSLGGVAKNSQYF. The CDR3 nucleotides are TGTGCCAGCAGCTTGGGCGGGGTAGCCAAAAACAGTCAGTACTTC. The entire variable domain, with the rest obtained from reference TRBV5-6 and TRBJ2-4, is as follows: DAGVTQSPTHLIKTRGQQVTLRCSPKSGHDTVSWYQQALGQGPQFIFQYYEEEERQRGNFPDRFSGHQFPNYSSELNVNALLLGDSALYLCASSLGGVAKNSQYFGAGTRLSVL.

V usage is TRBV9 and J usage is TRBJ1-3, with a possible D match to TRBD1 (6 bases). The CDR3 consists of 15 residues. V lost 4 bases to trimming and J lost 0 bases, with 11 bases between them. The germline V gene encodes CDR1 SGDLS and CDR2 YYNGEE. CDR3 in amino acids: CASSLGGLSGNTIYF. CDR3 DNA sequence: TGTGCCAGCAGCCTAGGGGGGCTCTCTGGAAACACCATATATTTT.

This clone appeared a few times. DNA of the CDR3: TGCGCCAGCAGCTACTATGGGACAGGAGAATACGAGCAGTACTTC. This gives the protein CASSYYGTGEYEQYF. The chain combines TRBV10-1 with TRBJ2-7, with 8 bases matching TRBD1. J lost 4 bases, V lost 6 bases, and 11 bases had no gene match. Germline loops: CDR1 WNHNN, CDR2 SYGVQD (reference sequence). The CDR3 has 15 residues.

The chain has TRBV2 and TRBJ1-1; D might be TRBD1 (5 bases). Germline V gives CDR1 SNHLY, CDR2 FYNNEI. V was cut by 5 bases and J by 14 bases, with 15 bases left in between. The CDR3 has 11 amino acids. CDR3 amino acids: CASSKQVSSFF. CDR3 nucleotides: TGTGCCAGCAGTAAACAGGTTTCTTCCTTCTTT.

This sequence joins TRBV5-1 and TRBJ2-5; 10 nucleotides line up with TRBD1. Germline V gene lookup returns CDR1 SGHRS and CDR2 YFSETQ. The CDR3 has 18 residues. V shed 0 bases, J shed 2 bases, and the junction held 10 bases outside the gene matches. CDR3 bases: TGCGCCAGCAGCTTGGGTGGATGGACAGGGGGGGGACAAGAGACCCAGTACTTC. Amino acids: CASSLGGWTGGGQETQYF.

CDR3 region: CASSPPGGSGNTIYF. CDR3 bases: TGTGCCAGCTCACCACCGGGGGGCTCTGGAAACACCATATATTTT. The V gene is TRBV18, the J gene TRBJ1-3; perhaps TRBD1 as D (5 bases). This CDR3 has 15 amino acids. Germline V CDR1 and CDR2: KGHSH, LQKENI. Trimming cost V 0 bases and J 0 bases, with 6 bases left between them.